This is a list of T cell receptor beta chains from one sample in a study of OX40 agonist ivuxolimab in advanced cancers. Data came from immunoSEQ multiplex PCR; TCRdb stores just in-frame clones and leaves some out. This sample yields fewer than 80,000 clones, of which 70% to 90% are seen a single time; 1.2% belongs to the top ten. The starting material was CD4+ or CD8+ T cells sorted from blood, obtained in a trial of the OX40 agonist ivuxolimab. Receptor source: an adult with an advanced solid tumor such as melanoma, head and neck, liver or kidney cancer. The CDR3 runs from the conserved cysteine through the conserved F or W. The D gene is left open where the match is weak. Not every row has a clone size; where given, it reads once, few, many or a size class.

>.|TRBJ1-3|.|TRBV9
CASSVVGSSGNTIYF
TGTGCCAGCAGCGTAGTGGGGAGCTCTGGAAACACCATATATTTT
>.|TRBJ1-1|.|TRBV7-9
CASRGDVGTAEAFF
TGTGCCAGCAGAGGGGATGTTGGCACTGCTGAAGCTTTCTTT
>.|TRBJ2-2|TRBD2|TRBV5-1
CASKSSGNTGELFF
TGCGCCAGCAAATCTAGCGGGAACACCGGGGAGCTGTTTTTT
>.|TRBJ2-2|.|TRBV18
CASSPGTGELFF
TGTGCCAGCTCACCCGGGACCGGGGAGCTGTTTTTT
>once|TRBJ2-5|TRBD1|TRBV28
CASRQGIEETQYF
TGTGCCAGCAGACAGGGGATAGAAGAGACCCAGTACTTC
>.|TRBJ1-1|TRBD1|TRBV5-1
CASSFSQGLRTGGAEAFF
TGCGCCAGCAGCTTCAGCCAAGGGCTAAGGACAGGGGGAGCTGAAGCTTTCTTT
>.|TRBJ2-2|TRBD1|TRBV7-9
CASSRGGQGATGELFF
TGTGCCAGCAGCCGGGGGGGACAGGGGGCAACCGGGGAGCTGTTTTTT
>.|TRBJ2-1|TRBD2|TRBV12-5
CASGLRTSGGAHEQFF
TGTGCTAGTGGTTTGAGAACTAGCGGGGGGGCCCATGAGCAGTTCTTC
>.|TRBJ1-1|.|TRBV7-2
CASSLGGSWDNTEAFF
TGTGCCAGCAGCTTAGGGGGGTCCTGGGATAATACTGAAGCTTTCTTT
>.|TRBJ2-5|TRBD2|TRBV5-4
CASHGGALGETQYF
TGTGCCAGCCACGGGGGGGCCCTGGGAGAGACCCAGTACTTC
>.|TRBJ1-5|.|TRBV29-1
CSVAWTNFRQPQHF
TGCAGCGTTGCCTGGACAAACTTCCGACAGCCCCAGCATTTT
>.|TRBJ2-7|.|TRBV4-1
CASSQGRVPYEQYF
TGCGCCAGCAGCCAAGGGCGGGTTCCCTACGAGCAGTACTTC
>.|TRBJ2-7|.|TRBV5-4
CASSLGGGQGREQYF
TGTGCCAGCAGCTTGGGTGGGGGGCAGGGCAGAGAGCAGTACTTC
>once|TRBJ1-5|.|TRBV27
CASSLSAMAAHQPQHF
TGTGCCAGCAGTTTATCGGCTATGGCTGCCCATCAGCCCCAGCATTTT
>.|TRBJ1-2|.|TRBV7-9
CASSLVTRAGSNYGYTF
TGTGCCAGCAGCTTAGTAACCAGGGCGGGTAGTAACTATGGCTACACCTTC
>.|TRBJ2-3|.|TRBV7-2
CASSLASTDTQYF
TGTGCCAGCAGCTTAGCTTCAACAGATACGCAGTATTTT
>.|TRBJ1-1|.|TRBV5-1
CASSSISMNTEAFF
TGCGCCAGCAGCTCCATTTCCATGAACACTGAAGCTTTCTTT
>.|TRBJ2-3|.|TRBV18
CASSPTANTDTQYF
TGTGCCAGCTCACCAACCGCAAACACAGATACGCAGTATTTT
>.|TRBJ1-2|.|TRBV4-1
CASSQGIYGYTF
TGCGCCAGCAGCCAAGGTATCTATGGCTACACCTTC
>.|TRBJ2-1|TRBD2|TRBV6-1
CASSEAPGGGNEQFF
TGTGCCAGCAGTGAAGCGCCCGGCGGGGGCAATGAGCAGTTCTTC
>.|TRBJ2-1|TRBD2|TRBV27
CASSLSGRGAWNEQFF
TGTGCCAGCAGTTTATCGGGGCGGGGGGCCTGGAATGAGCAGTTCTTC
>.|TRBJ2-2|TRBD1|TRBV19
CASTRRDSMTGELFF
TGTGCCAGTACCCGCCGGGACAGTATGACCGGGGAGCTGTTTTTT
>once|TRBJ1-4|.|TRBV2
CASSEKVLEKLFF
TGTGCCAGCAGTGAAAAGGTGCTGGAAAAACTGTTTTTT
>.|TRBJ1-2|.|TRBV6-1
CASSELDGKGGGYTF
TGTGCCAGCAGTGAATTGGATGGGAAGGGAGGTGGCTACACCTTC
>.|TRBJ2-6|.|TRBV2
CASCRSPSGANVLTF
TGTGCCAGCTGCAGGTCCCCCTCTGGGGCCAACGTCCTGACTTTC
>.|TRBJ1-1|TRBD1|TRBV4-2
CASSARQGNGVAFF
TGTGCCAGCAGCGCCCGACAGGGAAACGGAGTAGCTTTCTTT
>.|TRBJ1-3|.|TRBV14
CASSRVRGSGNTIYF
TGTGCCAGCAGCCGAGTGAGGGGTTCAGGAAACACCATATATTTT
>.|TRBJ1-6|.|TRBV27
CASSFSGTKSDNSPLHF
TGTGCCAGCAGTTTCTCCGGGACAAAATCCGATAATTCACCCCTCCACTTT
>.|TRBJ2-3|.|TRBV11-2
CASTPFGASSTDTQYF
TGTGCCAGCACTCCTTTCGGGGCTTCTAGCACAGATACGCAGTATTTT
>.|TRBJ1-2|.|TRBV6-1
CASSEDRRGYTF
TGTGCCAGCAGTGAGGACAGAAGGGGCTACACCTTC
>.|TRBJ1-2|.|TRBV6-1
CASSGGGAPSPSNYGYTF
TGTGCCAGCAGTGGGGGAGGGGCCCCTTCCCCGTCTAACTATGGCTACACCTTC
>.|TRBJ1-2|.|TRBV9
CASSAGPGHPASDYGYTF
TGTGCCAGCAGCGCTGGCCCGGGCCACCCCGCTTCTGACTATGGCTACACCTTC